This T cell receptor (beta chain) was obtained from a study of lung T cells in sarcoidosis with Löfgren's syndrome. TCRdb re-called the reads through MiXCR, storing one row per CDR3 protein. The sample lists 9,300 or so distinct CDR3 sequences; 20% were seen once. Comment on this clonotype: Compared with germline, one end of the junction differs, possibly owing to a read error.

Material for sequencing was CD4+ T cells from bronchoalveolar lavage. This TCR was sampled from a human donor with sarcoidosis (Löfgren's syndrome or another form), or a control subject (not recorded which).

The CDR3 sequence is CTSSFRTSGRLYTGELFF. The CDR3, as DNA: TGTACCAGCAGTTTCCGGACTAGCGGGAGGCTTTACACCGGGGAGCTGTTTTTT. This chain joins TRBV12-3 or TRBV12-4 and TRBJ2-2; 14 bases are a match to TRBD2. The CDR3 is 18 residues long.